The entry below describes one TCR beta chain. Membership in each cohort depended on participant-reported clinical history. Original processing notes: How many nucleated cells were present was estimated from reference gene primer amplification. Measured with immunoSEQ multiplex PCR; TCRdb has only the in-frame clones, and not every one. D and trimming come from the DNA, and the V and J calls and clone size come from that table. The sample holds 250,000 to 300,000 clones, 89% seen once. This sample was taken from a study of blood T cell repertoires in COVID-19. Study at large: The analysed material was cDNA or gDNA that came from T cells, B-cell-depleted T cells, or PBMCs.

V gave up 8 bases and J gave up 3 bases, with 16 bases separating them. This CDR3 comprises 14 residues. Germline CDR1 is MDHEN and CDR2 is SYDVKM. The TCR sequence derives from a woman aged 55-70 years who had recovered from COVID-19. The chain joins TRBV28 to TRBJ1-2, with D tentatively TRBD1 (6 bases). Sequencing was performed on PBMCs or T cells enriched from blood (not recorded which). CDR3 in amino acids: CASERGGDYYGYTF. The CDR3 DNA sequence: TGTGCCAGCGAGAGGGGGGGTGATTACTATGGCTACACCTTC.